These 21 T cell receptor beta chains were sequenced from one sample in a study of cytomegalovirus exposure and HLA in healthy donors. PCR amplification relied on 60 Vbeta primers (plus 13 Jbeta primers). Data came from immunoSEQ multiplex PCR; TCRdb stores just in-frame clones and leaves some out. The table lists approximately 190,000 clones, 75% to 85% of them singletons. Sequences were obtained from PBMCs. Receptors were obtained from a young woman in good health and CMV-seropositive.

This chain uses TRBV5-1 with TRBJ2-7, with D possibly TRBD2 on 5 matching bases. The V end was cut by 0 bases, the J end by 2 bases, with 6 bases between. Germline-derived CDR1 and CDR2 are SGHRS and YFSETQ. This CDR3 contains 13 residues. The CDR3, as DNA: TGCGCCAGCAGCTTGGGACTACCCTACGAGCAGTACTTC. This translates into CASSLGLPYEQYF.

A note on this clone: Germline and junction disagree at one end, which may indicate a read error. The rearrangement joins TRBV27 to TRBJ2-1, with a possible D match to TRBD2 (5 bases). Germline-derived CDR1 and CDR2 are MNHEY and SMNVEV (reference sequence). This CDR3 is 14 amino acids long. CDR3 DNA sequence: TGTGTCAGCAGCCCCGGGAACCCACAGTCCGTGCAGTTCTTC. This codes for CVSSPGNPQSVQFF.

This chain joins TRBV13 and TRBJ1-1; tentative D call: TRBD1 (6 bases). The CDR3 contains 14 residues. The germline CDR1 and CDR2 sequences are PRHDT and FYEKMQ (reference sequence). Trimming stripped 1 base from V and 2 bases from J, with 8 bases between. This chain's CDR3 is CASSLAGVNTEAFF. In DNA form, the CDR3 reads TGTGCCAGCAGCTTAGCAGGGGTTAACACTGAAGCTTTCTTT.

This clone turned up a few times. The rearrangement uses TRBV4-1 and TRBJ2-1; 9 bases fit TRBD1. V lost 0 bases, J lost 5 bases, and 5 bases stayed unmatched. The germline CDR1 and CDR2 sequences are MGHRA and YSYEKL. CDR3 length: 16 residues. CDR3 nucleotide sequence: TGCGCCAGCAGCCAAGAGGGGACAGGGAACGACAATGAGCAGTTCTTC. Amino acid sequence: CASSQEGTGNDNEQFF.

This chain uses TRBV4-1 with TRBJ1-1, with TRBD1 matching over 10 bases. The V gene end was trimmed by 1 base and the J gene end by 0 bases; junction bases not matched to a gene: 5. This CDR3 is 17 amino acids long. Germline loops: CDR1 MGHRA, CDR2 YSYEKL. CDR3 loop: CASSQGPGQGLNTEAFF. In nucleotides, the CDR3 is TGCGCCAGCAGCCAAGGGCCGGGACAGGGGTTGAACACTGAAGCTTTCTTT.

This chain links TRBV29-1 with TRBJ2-1; D perhaps matches TRBD1 (6 bases). The V gene's germline CDR1 is SQVTM and CDR2 ANQGSEA. This CDR3 has 15 residues. Trimming left V 1 base short and J 6 bases short, with 16 bases between. CDR3 nucleotide sequence: TGCAGCGTTGAAGCAGGGGCCTCCTGGGGCAATGAGCAGTTCTTC. Translated, it gives CSVEAGASWGNEQFF.

This clone was seen a single time. CDR3 in DNA: TGTGCCAGCAGCTTACTCCCTGAGACTAGCGGGAGTTATGAGCAGTTCTTC. It encodes CASSLLPETSGSYEQFF. The V gene is TRBV11-1, the J gene TRBJ2-1, with TRBD2 matching 12 bases. V dropped 2 bases and J dropped 8; count of bases not matched to a gene: 10. Per germline, CDR1 SGHAT and CDR2 FQDESV (reference sequence). The CDR3 has 17 residues.

This chain connects TRBV27 to TRBJ1-2; D is ambiguous. The length of the CDR3 is 16 residues. Trimming cost V 2 bases and J 5 bases, with 18 bases left between them. Germline values: CDR1 MNHEY, CDR2 SMNVEV (reference sequence). CDR3 amino acids: CASSLPGVRGLYGYTF. CDR3 in DNA: TGTGCCAGCAGTTTACCGGGCGTTCGGGGATTGTATGGCTACACCTTC.

The sample holds a few counts of this clone. The chain couples TRBV27 to TRBJ2-3; 8 bases are shared with TRBD1. J gave up 6 bases and V 10 bases, and 9 bases lay outside the gene matches. Per the germline V gene, CDR1 is MNHEY and CDR2 is SMNVEV (reference sequence). CDR3 length equals 13 residues. In DNA, the CDR3 is TGTGCCACCTCGGACAGGGAAGGGGATACGCAGTATTTT. This codes for CATSDREGDTQYF.

V is TRBV5-1 and J is TRBJ2-7; 7 nucleotides agree with TRBD1. Germline V gene sequence: CDR1 SGHRS, CDR2 YFSETQ. The junction had 8 bases not matched to a gene; V was cut back by 2 bases and J by 0 bases. This CDR3 contains 16 residues. The DNA for the CDR3 is TGCGCCAGCAGCTTTTCTTCAGGGGGTGTCTCCTACGAGCAGTACTTC. Translating gives CASSFSSGGVSYEQYF. Variable domain in full (rest from reference TRBV5-1 and TRBJ2-7): KAGVTQTPRYLIKTRGQQVTLSCSPISGHRSVSWYQQTPGQGLQFLFEYFSETQRNKGNFPGRFSGRQFSNSRSEMNVSTLELGDSALYLCASSFSSGGVSYEQYFGPGTRLTVT.

J is TRBJ2-2 and V is TRBV30, with D perhaps matching TRBD2 (5 bases). The germline V gene has CDR1 GTSNPN and CDR2 SVGIG (reference sequence). V was pared by 1 base and J by 2 bases, with 14 bases between. CDR3 size: 16 residues. In nucleotides, the CDR3 is TGTGCCTGGAGTGCCTCTAGCTTACCTAACACCGGGGAGCTGTTTTTT. Protein: CAWSASSLPNTGELFF.

The chain employs TRBV6-5 and TRBJ2-2; D perhaps matches TRBD2 (5 bases). Trimming stripped 6 bases from V and 7 bases from J, with 12 bases between. Looked up from germline, CDR1 is MNHEY and CDR2 is SVGAGI. CDR3 size: 13 residues. The CDR3 loop is CASSRREGGELFF. The CDR3 nucleotides are TGTGCCAGCAGCCGCCGCGAGGGCGGGGAGCTGTTTTTT.

The chain links TRBV6-4 to TRBJ1-1; TRBD1 matches at 7 bases. The germline V gene has CDR1 MRHNA and CDR2 SNTAGT. This CDR3 contains 16 residues. Trimming took 4 bases from V and 1 from J; bases not matched to a gene: 9. Here the CDR3 reads CASSAIRDRRNTEAFF. CDR3 sequence (DNA): TGTGCCAGCAGTGCCATCCGGGACAGAAGGAACACTGAAGCTTTCTTT.

The rearrangement links TRBV4-3 to TRBJ1-2, with 8 bases lining up with TRBD1. J gave up 8 bases and V 4 bases, and 9 bases lay outside the gene matches. The CDR3 is made up of 14 amino acids. Germline V gene lookup returns CDR1 LGHNA and CDR2 YSLEER. CDR3 sequence reads: CASSPGQGRGGYTF. In nucleotides, the CDR3 is TGCGCCAGCAGCCCCGGACAGGGAAGAGGGGGCTACACCTTC.

This clone was counted between two and nine times. This rearrangement joins TRBV13 to TRBJ2-7; possibly TRBD2 for D (5 bases). CDR1 and CDR2 (germline): PRHDT, FYEKMQ (reference sequence). The CDR3 has 16 amino acids. Trimming cost V 4 bases and J 2 bases, with 18 bases left between them. The DNA for the CDR3 is TGTGCCAGCAGCTCTCCCCGGGGTAGCGAGACCTACGAGCAGTACTTC. Translation gives CASSSPRGSETYEQYF.

The CDR3 sequence is CASSLSRGTDTQYF. The CDR3 DNA reads TGTGCCAGCAGTTTATCTAGGGGGACAGATACGCAGTATTTT. V and J are TRBV27 and TRBJ2-3; TRBD1 is a possible D gene (6 bases). Trimming shortened V by 0 bases and J by 3 bases, and 7 bases separated the two germline ends. From germline, CDR1 is MNHEY and CDR2 SMNVEV (reference sequence). CDR3 length: 14 amino acids.

As to this clone: One end of the junction varies from germline; a read error may be responsible. V usage is TRBV28 and J usage is TRBJ1-5, with D hard to call. Germline V gene sequence: CDR1 MDHEN, CDR2 SYDVKM. CDR3 size: 16 residues. CDR3 loop: CASSPPNDNAGEPRHF. CDR3 sequence (DNA): TGTGCCAGCAGTCCCCCAAACGACAATGCCGGTGAGCCCCGGCATTTT.

This clone has more than one count but fewer than ten. The rearrangement links TRBV29-1 to TRBJ2-5, with 8 positions matching TRBD1. Germline V gene data show CDR1 as SQVTM and CDR2 as ANQGSEA. This CDR3 region has 14 residues. With V trimmed by 5 bases and J by 5 bases, 10 bases remained unmatched. The CDR3 is CSVPPTGAGETQYF. The CDR3 DNA is TGCAGCGTTCCACCGACAGGGGCCGGTGAGACCCAGTACTTC.

The CDR3 DNA sequence: TGTGCCAGTAGTGCCCAGATTCAAGAGACCCAGTACTTC. This translates into CASSAQIQETQYF. The chain employs TRBV19 and TRBJ2-5; D unclear. This CDR3 is 13 amino acids long. Germline CDR1 reads LNHDA; CDR2 reads SQIVND (reference sequence). V dropped 5 bases and J dropped 2 bases, with 9 bases sitting between them.

The CDR3 DNA is TGCGCCAGCAGCGAGGAAGGGACAGTTAATTCACCCCTCCACTTT. Translating gives CASSEEGTVNSPLHF. The chain uses TRBV5-1 and TRBJ1-6; TRBD1 matches 7 bases. Germline CDR1 SGHRS, CDR2 YFSETQ. There are 15 residues in the CDR3. V lost 4 bases and J lost 6; bases outside the gene matches: 7.

The V call is TRBV19, the J call TRBJ2-2; 14 nucleotides agree with TRBD2. V was pared by 2 bases and J by 2 bases, with 4 bases of the junction left unmatched. CDR3 length: 18 residues. Looked up from germline, CDR1 is LNHDA and CDR2 is SQIVND (reference sequence). The CDR3 is CASSIRLAGGGNTGELFF. CDR3 coding DNA: TGTGCCAGTAGTATACGACTAGCGGGGGGGGGAAACACCGGGGAGCTGTTTTTT.